One and the same sample provided the 9 T cell receptor beta chains below, sequenced in a study of blood T cell repertoires in COVID-19. Produced via immunoSEQ multiplex PCR; TCRdb's table is partial and in-frame only. The sample shows nearly 200,000 clones, more than 70% of them seen only once. The sample consisted of PBMCs or T cells enriched from blood (not recorded which). Receptors were obtained from a woman between 18 and 30 years old who had recovered from COVID-19.

The rearrangement links TRBV4-2 to TRBJ1-2; D ambiguous. This CDR3 contains 12 residues. Germline V gives CDR1 LGHNA, CDR2 YNFKEQ. V dropped 3 bases and J dropped 5 bases, with 7 bases sitting between them. This CDR3 reads CASSQAAYGYTF. The CDR3 DNA follows: TGTGCCAGCAGCCAGGCTGCTTATGGCTACACCTTC.

This clone appeared a single time. This rearrangement joins TRBV10-3 to TRBJ1-1, with a possible D match to TRBD1 (5 bases). CDR1 ENHRY and CDR2 SYGVKD come from the germline V gene. This CDR3 has 14 amino acids. V lost 6 bases and J 1 base, leaving 12 bases between the germline ends. CDR3 sequence: CAIRKGVENTEAFF. The CDR3 DNA sequence: TGTGCCATCAGGAAAGGGGTGGAGAACACTGAAGCTTTCTTT.

This clone was detected a few times. The chain combines TRBV7-9 with TRBJ2-2; the match to TRBD1 covers 7 bases. The CDR3 has 13 residues. Germline V gene lookup returns CDR1 SEHNR and CDR2 FQNEAQ (reference sequence). J gave up 7 bases and V 6 bases, and 5 bases lay outside the gene matches. CDR3 protein: CASRFRGNGELFF. In nucleotides, the CDR3 is TGTGCCAGCAGGTTCAGGGGGAACGGGGAGCTGTTTTTT.

This clone was seen a few times. This chain links TRBV9 with TRBJ2-7, with TRBD1 as a possible D gene (6 bases). CDR1 and CDR2 from the germline V gene are SGDLS and YYNGEE. Trimming cost V 0 bases and J 4 bases, with 17 bases left between them. The CDR3 runs to 16 residues. The DNA for the CDR3 is TGTGCCAGCAGCGTAGGATTCTCAGCACAGGGTTACGAGCAGTACTTC. Residues: CASSVGFSAQGYEQYF.

As to this clone: Distinct nucleotide sequences in the sample also encode this CDR3. The chain uses TRBV7-9 and TRBJ1-1; 7 nucleotides agree with TRBD1. From germline, CDR1 is SEHNR and CDR2 FQNEAQ (reference sequence). The junction had 3 bases not matched to a gene; V was cut back by 3 bases and J by 2 bases. The CDR3 consists of 14 residues. The CDR3 protein is CASSFRQGNTEAFF. The CDR3 region has the DNA TGTGCCAGCAGCTTTAGACAGGGTAACACTGAAGCTTTCTTT.

J is TRBJ2-7 and V is TRBV29-1, with D possibly matching TRBD1 (7 bases). There are 13 residues in the CDR3. With 5 bases removed from V and 3 bases from J, the gap between germline ends came to 14 bases. Germline V lookup: CDR1 SQVTM, CDR2 ANQGSEA. CDR3 amino acids: CSVLRGENYEQYF. The CDR3 DNA reads as TGCAGCGTTCTCAGGGGGGAAAACTACGAGCAGTACTTC.

The J gene is TRBJ1-5, the V gene TRBV6-1, with unresolved D. The CDR3 extends over 15 amino acids. Trimming removed 3 bases from V and 4 bases from J, with 13 bases in between. Looked up from germline, CDR1 is MNHNS and CDR2 is SASEGT. CDR3 region: CASSDLVAANQPQHF. CDR3 nucleotides: TGTGCCAGCAGTGATCTGGTGGCAGCGAATCAGCCCCAGCATTTT.

This sequence joins TRBV5-6 and TRBJ1-1; D might be TRBD1 (5 bases). CDR1 is SGHDT and CDR2 is YYEEEE in the germline V gene. Trimming left V 4 bases short and J 0 bases short, with 25 bases between. The CDR3 runs to 19 residues. The CDR3 sequence is CASSPLAWGSGGVNTEAFF. CDR3 DNA: TGTGCCAGCAGCCCACTGGCTTGGGGCAGTGGGGGGGTGAACACTGAAGCTTTCTTT.

The genes are TRBV6-1 and TRBJ2-7; weak D call: TRBD2 (5 bases). V shed 2 bases and J shed 5 bases, with 16 bases lying between them. Germline V gene sequence: CDR1 MNHNS, CDR2 SASEGT. CDR3 size: 15 residues. The CDR3 coding sequence is TGTGCCAGCAGTGAAATGTGGATCGGGGTACACGAGCAGTACTTC. Protein product: CASSEMWIGVHEQYF.